This TCR beta chain was identified in a study of blood T cell repertoires in COVID-19. Across the study: PBMCs, B-cell-depleted T cells, or T cells were the source of the cDNA or gDNA that made up the material.

In the original analysis: Reference gene primer amplification gave estimated nucleated cell counts. This table comes from immunoSEQ multiplex PCR, and its TCRdb copy is limited to in-frame clones, with some not included. V and J calls and clone size are those listed in that table; D and trimming were worked out from the DNA. The table records approximately 220,000 clones, about 80% of them present only once. Only one count was recorded for this clone. Germline CDR1 MNHEY, CDR2 SMNVEV (reference sequence). V was cut by 5 bases and J by 0 bases, with 12 bases left in between. The CDR3 is 15 amino acids.

The genes are TRBV27 and TRBJ2-3, with D perhaps TRBD1 (6 bases). Sample: peripheral blood. The clonotype originates from a woman between 25 and 40 years old who had recovered from COVID-19. The CDR3: CASSPRTASTDTQYF. The CDR3 nucleotides read TGTGCCAGCAGTCCCAGGACAGCTAGCACAGATACGCAGTATTTT.